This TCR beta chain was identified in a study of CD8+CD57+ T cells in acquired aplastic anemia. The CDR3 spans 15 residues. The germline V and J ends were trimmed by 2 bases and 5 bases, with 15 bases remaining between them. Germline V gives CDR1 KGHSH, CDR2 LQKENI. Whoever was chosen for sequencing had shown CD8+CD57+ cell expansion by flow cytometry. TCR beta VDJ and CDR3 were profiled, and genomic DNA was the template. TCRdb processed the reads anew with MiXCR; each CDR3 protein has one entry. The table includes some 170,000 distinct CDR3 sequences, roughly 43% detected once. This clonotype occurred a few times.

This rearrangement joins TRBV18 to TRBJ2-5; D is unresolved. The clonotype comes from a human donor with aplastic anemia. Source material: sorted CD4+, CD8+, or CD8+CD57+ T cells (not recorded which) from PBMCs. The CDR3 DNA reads TGTGCCAGCTCACCAATCAGTGCTAATGTTGAGACCCAGTACTTC. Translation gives CASSPISANVETQYF.